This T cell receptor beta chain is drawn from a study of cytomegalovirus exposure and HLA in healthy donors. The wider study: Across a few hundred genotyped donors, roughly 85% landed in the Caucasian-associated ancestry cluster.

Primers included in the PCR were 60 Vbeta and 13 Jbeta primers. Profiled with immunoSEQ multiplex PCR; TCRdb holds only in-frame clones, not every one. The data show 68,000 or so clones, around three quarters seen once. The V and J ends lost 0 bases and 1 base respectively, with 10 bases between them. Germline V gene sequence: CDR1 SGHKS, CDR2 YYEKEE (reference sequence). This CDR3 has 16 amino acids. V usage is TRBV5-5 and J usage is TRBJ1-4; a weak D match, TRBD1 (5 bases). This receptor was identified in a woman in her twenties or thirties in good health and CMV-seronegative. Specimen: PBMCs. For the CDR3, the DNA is TGTGCCAGCAGCTTGGGGTTGGGGGGAACTAATGAAAAACTGTTTTTT. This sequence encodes CASSLGLGGTNEKLFF.